Presented here are 27 T cell receptor beta chains from one specimen sequenced in a study of shared clonotypes between healthy human individuals (dated by TCRdb to 2020 to 2022). Libraries came from the immunoSEQ multiplex PCR assay. Not all clones reach the TCRdb copy of this immuneACCESS table, which keeps in-frame sequences only. Checked studies attribute under half of the gap to unresolved V genes and leave the rest unexplained. A total of about 670,000 clones appear in this sample, approximately 75% of them only once. 1.8% of the sample rests with the top ten. The sample consisted of memory CD4+ T cells sorted from blood. The sample's cell subset or site label, decoded: CD45RA-negative fraction. Receptors originate from a young woman in good health.

This clone was seen a handful of times. The chain has TRBV5-4 and TRBJ1-5; tentatively, D is TRBD1 (5 bases). Trimming shortened V by 1 base and J by 7 bases, and 15 bases separated the two germline ends. The CDR3 has 15 amino acids. CDR1 and CDR2 (germline): SGHNT, YYREEE (reference sequence). The CDR3 DNA reads TGTGCCAGCAGCTTGTCACTCAACAGGCTCCAGCCCCAGCATTTT. It is translated as CASSLSLNRLQPQHF. Supplemented by reference TRBV5-4 and TRBJ1-5, the full variable domain reads ETGVTQSPTHLIKTRGQQVTLRCSSQSGHNTVSWYQQALGQGPQFIFQYYREEENGRGNFPPRFSGLQFPNYSSELNVNALELDDSALYLCASSLSLNRLQPQHFGDGTRLSIL.

The chain carries TRBV2 and TRBJ2-5; D unclear. The CDR3 is made up of 16 amino acids. Germline V gives CDR1 SNHLY, CDR2 FYNNEI. Trimming took off 5 bases at V and 0 bases at J, with 16 bases between the two ends. CDR3 in DNA: TGTGCCAGCAGTCCTAGGTGGGCGATGTACCAAGAGACCCAGTACTTC. This sequence encodes CASSPRWAMYQETQYF. Variable domain in full (rest from reference TRBV2 and TRBJ2-5): EPEVTQTPSHQVTQMGQEVILRCVPISNHLYFYWYRQILGQKVEFLVSFYNNEISEKSEIFDDQFSVERPDGSNFTLKIRSTKLEDSAMYFCASSPRWAMYQETQYFGPGTRLLVL.

The chain combines TRBV5-4 with TRBJ1-1; D gene unclear. CDR1 and CDR2 from the germline V gene are SGHNT and YYREEE (reference sequence). This CDR3 spans 14 amino acids. V gave up 1 base and J gave up 7 bases, with 14 bases separating them. The CDR3 DNA reads TGTGCCAGCAGCTTGTGGGCGGGCGGCGGTGAAGCTTTCTTT. Translation gives CASSLWAGGGEAFF.

Concerning this clone: Additional DNA sequences in this sample encode the identical CDR3. The rearrangement links TRBV9 to TRBJ2-1, with 10 nucleotides matching TRBD2. V lost 0 bases and J lost 1; bases outside the gene matches: 1. The CDR3 totals 16 residues. CDR1 and CDR2 (germline): SGDLS, YYNGEE. CDR3 region: CASSVGLAGSYNEQFF. CDR3 DNA sequence: TGTGCCAGCAGCGTAGGACTAGCGGGTTCCTACAATGAGCAGTTCTTC. Together with reference TRBV9 and TRBJ2-1, the CDR3 gives the full variable domain: DSGVTQTPKHLITATGQRVTLRCSPRSGDLSVYWYQQSLDQGLQFLIQYYNGEERAKGNILERFSAQQFPDLHSELNLSSLELGDSALYFCASSVGLAGSYNEQFFGPGTRLTVL.

This clone was observed a few times. The chain is built from TRBV7-2 and TRBJ2-1, with 7 bases identical to TRBD2. V shed 5 bases, J shed 3 bases, and the junction held 7 bases outside the gene matches. There are 15 residues in the CDR3. CDR1 and CDR2 from the germline V gene are SGHTA and FQGNSA. CDR3 bases: TGTGCCAGCAGCGCCGGGAGGCGGGACTACAATGAGCAGTTCTTC. As protein: CASSAGRRDYNEQFF.

The V and J genes are TRBV29-1 and TRBJ2-5; D unclear. TRBJ2-7 explains the end of the DNA better; the J call may be wrong. Germline CDR1 and CDR2: SQVTM and ANQGSEA. The CDR3 spans 14 residues. The CDR3 DNA reads TGCAGCGTTGACGCTCCCCACAGCCCCACCGAGCAGTACTTC. Its protein product is CSVDAPHSPTEQYF.

CDR3 nucleotide sequence: TGTGCCAGCACCCAGACAGGGCTAAATGAAAAACTGTTTTTT. Its protein is CASTQTGLNEKLFF. V and J are TRBV6-5 and TRBJ1-4; 7 bases are shared with TRBD1. CDR1 MNHEY and CDR2 SVGAGI come from the germline V gene. This CDR3 has 14 residues. V was clipped by 7 bases and J by 5 bases; unmatched bases: 7.

V and J are TRBV11-2 and TRBJ1-1, with D unclear. The V and J ends lost 1 base and 7 bases respectively, with 13 bases between them. Germline V CDR1 and CDR2: SGHAT, FQNNGV. The CDR3 covers 14 residues. Written as DNA, the CDR3 is TGTGCCAGCAGCTTAGGGCACCGGACTGGTGAAGCTTTCTTT. This gives the protein CASSLGHRTGEAFF.

The chain uses TRBV11-2 and TRBJ2-5; D may be TRBD2 (6 bases). The CDR3 spans 14 residues. V was trimmed by 5 bases and J by 1 base, leaving 11 bases between them. CDR1 and CDR2 (germline): SGHAT, FQNNGV. CDR3 bases: TGTGCCAGCAGCGGGGCGGGGCTCCAAGAGACCCAGTACTTC. This translates into CASSGAGLQETQYF.

This clone was seen a handful of times. The chain combines TRBV5-1 with TRBJ2-5, with TRBD1 matching over 9 bases. The CDR3 has 14 residues. From germline, CDR1 is SGHRS and CDR2 YFSETQ. V dropped 6 bases and J dropped 3; count of bases not matched to a gene: 6. CDR3 loop: CASTRDRVEETQYF. CDR3 nucleotides: TGCGCCAGCACCCGGGACAGGGTAGAAGAGACCCAGTACTTC.

The chain carries TRBV6-6 and TRBJ2-5; 10 bases map to TRBD1. Germline CDR1 reads MNHNY; CDR2 reads SVGAGI (reference sequence). The CDR3 covers 15 residues. Trimming at V came to 5 bases and at J to 0 bases, leaving 3 bases not matched to a gene. The CDR3 DNA sequence: TGTGCCAGCAGTCGGGACAGGGGTTACCAAGAGACCCAGTACTTC. Translated: CASSRDRGYQETQYF.

The CDR3 is CASSPRRGPQETQYF. In nucleotides, the CDR3 is TGTGCCAGCAGCCCCCGCAGGGGGCCTCAAGAGACCCAGTACTTC. The chain uses TRBV7-3 and TRBJ2-5; 8 bases agree with TRBD1. There are 15 residues in the CDR3. Trimming removed 5 bases from V and 2 bases from J; junction bases left unmatched: 7. The germline CDR1 and CDR2 sequences are SGHTA and FQGTGA.

A few counts support this clone. CDR3 nucleotide sequence: TGTGCCAGCCAACCCGGGACAGGGTTCTACGAGCAGTACTTC. This codes for CASQPGTGFYEQYF. The chain recombines TRBV6-5 with TRBJ2-7; 9 positions match TRBD1. V shed 8 bases and J 3 bases; nucleotides not matched to a gene: 8. Germline V gene lookup returns CDR1 MNHEY and CDR2 SVGAGI. CDR3 length: 14 amino acids.

The chain employs TRBV18 and TRBJ2-6; 8 bases are a match to TRBD1. There are 18 residues in the CDR3. V dropped 6 bases and J dropped 2; count of bases not matched to a gene: 12. CDR1 is KGHSH and CDR2 is LQKENI in the germline V gene. The CDR3 loop is CASSTIQGAGAGANVLTF. In nucleotides, the CDR3 is TGTGCCAGCTCGACGATCCAGGGGGCCGGAGCTGGGGCCAACGTCCTGACTTTC.

The chain links TRBV20-1 to TRBJ2-5, with D unclear. The CDR3 runs 11 residues. V lost 3 bases and J lost 4, with 6 bases in between. CDR1 and CDR2 from the germline V gene are DFQATT and SNEGSKA (reference sequence). In DNA form, the CDR3 reads TGCAGTGCTAGGACACGAGAGACCCAGTACTTC. It yields the protein CSARTRETQYF.

This chain connects TRBV20-1 to TRBJ1-1; D gene ambiguous. The V gene lost 1 base and the J gene lost 8 bases, with 8 bases spanning the gap. The CDR3 runs to 11 residues. CDR1 is DFQATT, CDR2 SNEGSKA, per germline (reference sequence). The CDR3 nucleotides are TGCAGTGCTAGAGTTATCGGAGAAGCTTTCTTT. Its translation is CSARVIGEAFF.

This CDR3 is CASSLGLGYEQYF. For the CDR3, the DNA is TGTGCCAGCAGTCTCGGTTTAGGCTACGAGCAGTACTTC. The chain carries TRBV7-2 and TRBJ2-7; unclear D gene. The germline V gene encodes CDR1 SGHTA and CDR2 FQGNSA. CDR3 length: 13 residues. V lost 6 bases, J lost 3 bases, and 12 bases lay in between.

The V gene is TRBV5-1, the J gene TRBJ2-7; D is perhaps TRBD2 (6 bases). The germline gives CDR1 SGHRS, CDR2 YFSETQ. V dropped 3 bases and J dropped 0 bases, with 13 bases sitting between them. This CDR3 region has 15 residues. DNA of the CDR3: TGCGCCAGCAGCTGGGGGTCCGGGAGCTCCTACGAGCAGTACTTC. This gives the protein CASSWGSGSSYEQYF. The variable domain in full, with the rest retrieved from reference TRBV5-1 and TRBJ2-7, is KAGVTQTPRYLIKTRGQQVTLSCSPISGHRSVSWYQQTPGQGLQFLFEYFSETQRNKGNFPGRFSGRQFSNSRSEMNVSTLELGDSALYLCASSWGSGSSYEQYFGPGTRLTVT.

Here the CDR3 DNA reads TGTGCCTCCGACCGGGACAGTTCTGCAACTAATGAAAAACTGTTTTTT. Translated: CASDRDSSATNEKLFF. The rearrangement links TRBV2 to TRBJ1-4, with 7 bases identical to TRBD1. CDR1 is SNHLY, CDR2 FYNNEI, per germline. The V gene end was trimmed by 11 bases and the J gene end by 0 bases; junction bases not matched to a gene: 12. CDR3 length: 16 residues.

This clone was counted between two and nine times. CDR3 DNA: TGCGCCAGCAGCCTCCGACCCGCTCCCTCCTACGAGCAGTACTTC. Translation gives CASSLRPAPSYEQYF. The chain joins TRBV4-1 to TRBJ2-7; D gene unclear. The CDR3 contains 15 residues. CDR1 and CDR2 from the germline V gene are MGHRA and YSYEKL. V lost 4 bases, J lost 0 bases, and 13 bases lay in between.

In this sample, this clone turned up once. This chain uses TRBV6-6 with TRBJ2-7; D is possibly TRBD1 or TRBD2 (6 bases each). The CDR3 runs 14 residues. The germline CDR1 and CDR2 sequences are MNHNY and SVGAGI (reference sequence). V shed 5 bases and J shed 7 bases, with 18 bases lying between them. The CDR3 sequence is CASSGFSGGREQYF. The DNA for the CDR3 is TGTGCCAGCAGTGGCTTTAGTGGGGGGCGTGAGCAGTACTTC.

The V call is TRBV25-1, the J call TRBJ2-2; perhaps TRBD2 as D (5 bases). Germline V gene sequence: CDR1 MGHDK, CDR2 SYGVNS. V lost 9 bases to trimming and J lost 4 bases, with 15 bases between them. This CDR3 comprises 14 residues. This CDR3 is CASGTRLSTGELFF. DNA for the CDR3: TGTGCCAGTGGAACTAGATTGAGCACCGGGGAGCTGTTTTTT.

The gene calls are TRBV5-1 and TRBJ2-1; tentative D call: TRBD2 (5 bases). Germline values: CDR1 SGHRS, CDR2 YFSETQ. V lost 0 bases to trimming and J lost 0 bases, with 7 bases between them. The CDR3 has 15 amino acids. The CDR3 sequence: CASSLAGLSYNEQFF. CDR3 nucleotide sequence: TGCGCCAGCAGCTTGGCCGGACTCTCCTACAATGAGCAGTTCTTC. The full variable domain, in which reference TRBV5-1 and TRBJ2-1 provide the parts outside the CDR3, is KAGVTQTPRYLIKTRGQQVTLSCSPISGHRSVSWYQQTPGQGLQFLFEYFSETQRNKGNFPGRFSGRQFSNSRSEMNVSTLELGDSALYLCASSLAGLSYNEQFFGPGTRLTVL.

V is TRBV6-4 and J is TRBJ2-1, with 14 bases matching TRBD2. V dropped 0 bases and J dropped 8; count of bases not matched to a gene: 3. This CDR3 region has 16 residues. Germline CDR1 and CDR2: MRHNA and SNTAGT. Here the CDR3 reads CASSDSPGLAGDEQFF. The DNA for the CDR3 is TGTGCCAGCAGTGACTCGCCGGGACTAGCGGGAGATGAGCAGTTCTTC.

Details on this clone: A far more abundant clone sits one base away, making this likely a read error. This chain links TRBV9 with TRBJ1-3; D uncertain. Germline loops: CDR1 SGDLS, CDR2 YYNGEE. The CDR3 length is 14 residues. Trimming pared 3 bases from V and 0 bases from J, leaving 7 bases between. The CDR3 reads CASSAASSGNTIYF. The CDR3 DNA follows: TGTGCCAGCAGCGCAGCGAGCTCTGGAAACACCATATATTTT. The full variable domain, in which reference TRBV9 and TRBJ1-3 provide the parts outside the CDR3, is DSGVTQTPKHLITATGQRVTLRCSPRSGDLSVYWYQQSLDQGLQFLIQYYNGEERAKGNILERFSAQQFPDLHSELNLSSLELGDSALYFCASSAASSGNTIYFGEGSWLTVV.

Note on this clone: In the same sample, other DNA sequences code for this CDR3. The gene calls are TRBV29-1 and TRBJ1-1; D gene unclear. The CDR3 has 10 residues. The germline gives CDR1 SQVTM, CDR2 ANQGSEA. Trimming took off 4 bases at V and 3 bases at J, with 3 bases between the two ends. As DNA, the CDR3 is TGCAGCGTTGGGGACACTGAAGCTTTCTTT. It codes for CSVGDTEAFF.

The rearrangement joins TRBV6-1 to TRBJ1-2; 8 bases agree with TRBD1. Trimming cost V 5 bases and J 3 bases; bases outside gene matches: 2. Germline V CDR1 and CDR2: MNHNS, SASEGT. The CDR3 has 13 amino acids. CDR3 region: CASSQGADYGYTF. The CDR3 bases are TGTGCCAGCAGTCAGGGGGCGGACTATGGCTACACCTTC.